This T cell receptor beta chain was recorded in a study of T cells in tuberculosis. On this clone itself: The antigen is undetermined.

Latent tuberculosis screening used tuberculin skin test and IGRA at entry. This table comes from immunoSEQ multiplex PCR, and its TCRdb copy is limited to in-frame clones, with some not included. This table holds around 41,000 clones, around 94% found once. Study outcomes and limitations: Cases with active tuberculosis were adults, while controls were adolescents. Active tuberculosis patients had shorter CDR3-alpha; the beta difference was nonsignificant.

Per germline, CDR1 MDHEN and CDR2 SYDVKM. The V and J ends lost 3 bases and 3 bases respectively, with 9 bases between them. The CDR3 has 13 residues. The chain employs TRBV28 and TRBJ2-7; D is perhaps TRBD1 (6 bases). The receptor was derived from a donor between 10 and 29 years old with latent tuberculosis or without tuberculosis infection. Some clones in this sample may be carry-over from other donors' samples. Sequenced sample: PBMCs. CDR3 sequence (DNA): TGTGCCAGCAGTTTGACAGGTTTCTACGAGCAGTACTTC. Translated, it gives CASSLTGFYEQYF.